Presented here are 20 T cell receptor beta chains from one specimen sequenced in a study of T cells in Graves' hyperthyroidism and ophthalmopathy. TCR beta CDR3 regions were amplified from RNA. The TCR CDR3 first-round RT-PCR relied on the HTBI primer set. Via MiXCR, TCRdb re-called the multiplex PCR reads, giving one row per CDR3 protein. Here the sample spans roughly 700,000 distinct CDR3 sequences, approximately 14% being singletons. Sequencing used blood. Source of these receptors: a woman aged 18-35 years with Graves' hyperthyroidism.

Turning to this clonotype: Its ends do not fully match the called genes, so a read error is possible. The chain employs TRBV7-6 and TRBJ2-1; the D call may be TRBD1 or TRBD2 (5 bases each). The length of the CDR3 is 16 residues. Looked up from germline, CDR1 is SGHVS and CDR2 is FNYEAQ. The CDR3 region has the DNA TGTGCCAGCAGCTTACCCCCAGGGAGCTCCTACAATGAGCAGTCCTTC. Translation: CASSLPPGSSYNEQSF.

This clonotype was counted between two and nine times. This chain connects TRBV7-2 to TRBJ1-5; tentatively, D is TRBD1 (6 bases). Deletions cut 5 bases from V and 6 bases from J, with 11 bases between. Looked up from germline, CDR1 is SGHTA and CDR2 is FQGNSA. This CDR3 region has 13 residues. The CDR3 nucleotides read TGTGCCAGCAGCGCGAGGGGGTCTCAGCCCCAGCATTTT. Residues: CASSARGSQPQHF.

This clonotype was picked up a small number of times. The rearrangement links TRBV3-1 to TRBJ2-4; 8 nucleotides align to TRBD1. The CDR3 is 15 amino acids. Germline V lookup: CDR1 LGHDT, CDR2 YNNKEL (reference sequence). The ends lost 0 bases at V and 5 bases at J; junction bases unmatched: 3. The CDR3 sequence: CASSQDMDRENIQYF. The CDR3 DNA follows: TGTGCCAGCAGCCAAGATATGGACAGGGAAAACATTCAGTACTTC. The variable domain in full, with the rest retrieved from reference TRBV3-1 and TRBJ2-4, is DTAVSQTPKYLVTQMGNDKSIKCEQNLGHDTMYWYKQDSKKFLKIMFSYNNKELIINETVPNRFSPKSPDKAHLNLHINSLELGDSAVYFCASSQDMDRENIQYFGAGTRLSVL.

This chain links TRBV11-2 with TRBJ2-1; D gene uncertain. CDR1 SGHAT and CDR2 FQNNGV come from the germline V gene. The V end was cut by 4 bases, the J end by 10 bases, with 8 bases between. The CDR3 extends over 11 amino acids. The CDR3 DNA reads TGTGCCAGCAGCTGGTCCCAGGAGCAGTTCTTC. Translation: CASSWSQEQFF.

This clonotype was recorded many times. V gene TRBV12-3 or TRBV12-4 combines with J gene TRBJ2-7; tentatively, D is TRBD1 or TRBD2 (5 bases each). The CDR3 is 13 amino acids. Trimming cost V 4 bases and J 4 bases, with 11 bases left between them. The CDR3 sequence: CASSSGPPYEQYF. The CDR3 DNA reads as TGTGCCAGCAGTTCGGGACCTCCGTACGAGCAGTACTTC.

The V and J genes are TRBV28 and TRBJ1-5; 7 nucleotides align to TRBD1. The length of the CDR3 is 15 residues. The germline CDR1 and CDR2 sequences are MDHEN and SYDVKM. The V gene end was trimmed by 2 bases and the J gene end by 7 bases; junction bases not matched to a gene: 8. In nucleotides, the CDR3 is TGTGCCAGCAGTTTAAGGTGGCAGGGGGTCCAGCCCCAGCATTTT. This sequence encodes CASSLRWQGVQPQHF.

This clonotype has a handful of counts. This chain connects TRBV27 to TRBJ2-7; 8 bases fit TRBD1. In germline, CDR1 is MNHEY, CDR2 SMNVEV (reference sequence). V shed 2 bases, J shed 5 bases, and the junction held 11 bases outside the gene matches. This CDR3 is built from 16 residues. The CDR3 region is CASSLEVRGRLNEQYF. CDR3 bases: TGTGCCAGCAGTTTAGAGGTCAGGGGGCGGTTGAACGAGCAGTACTTC.

The chain recombines TRBV12-3 or TRBV12-4 with TRBJ2-1; 11 bases are a match to TRBD2. V shed 8 bases, J shed 5 bases, and the junction held 2 bases outside the gene matches. The CDR3 sequence is 13 residues long. Written as DNA, the CDR3 is TGTGCCAGCCGACTAGCGGGGAACAATGAGCAGTTCTTC. Encoded protein: CASRLAGNNEQFF.

This clonotype appeared many times. J is TRBJ2-1 and V is TRBV5-1; D unresolved. In germline, CDR1 is SGHRS, CDR2 YFSETQ. Trimming took 2 bases from V and 7 from J, leaving 13 bases between them. The CDR3 length is 14 residues. The CDR3 coding sequence is TGCGCCAGCAGCTTTGTTTACGGGTGGAATGAGCAGTTCTTC. The encoded protein is CASSFVYGWNEQFF.

In the case of this clonotype: A much larger clonotype is one base distant, so this may be a read error. The rearrangement links TRBV3-1 to TRBJ2-2; D is uncertain. The CDR3 has 15 residues. Germline values: CDR1 LGHDT, CDR2 YNNKEL (reference sequence). The V end lost 4 bases, the J end lost 1 base, and 10 bases lay between the germline ends. CDR3 sequence: CASSPGSGNTGELFF. The CDR3 region has the DNA TGTGCCAGCAGCCCTGGCTCTGGGAACACCGGGGAGCTGTTTTTT.

The chain combines TRBV7-9 with TRBJ2-6, with D possibly TRBD1 on 6 matching bases. The CDR3 runs 15 residues. Germline CDR1 reads SEHNR; CDR2 reads FQNEAQ (reference sequence). V was cut by 3 bases and J by 3 bases, with 9 bases left in between. CDR3 sequence (DNA): TGTGCCAGCAGCTTTGGGGGCGGTGGGGCCAACGTCCTGACTTTC. Its protein product is CASSFGGGGANVLTF.

This chain uses TRBV2 with TRBJ1-6; possible D gene TRBD1, 5 bases. The germline CDR1 and CDR2 sequences are SNHLY and FYNNEI. This CDR3 region has 15 residues. V lost 0 bases, J lost 7 bases, and 10 bases lay in between. CDR3 sequence (DNA): TGTGCCAGCAGTGAAGCTTTAGGGGCCAATTCACCCCTCCACTTT. It is translated as CASSEALGANSPLHF.

The table lists this clonotype with many counts. V gene TRBV6-1 combines with J gene TRBJ2-7; perhaps TRBD1 as D (5 bases). V lost 0 bases and J 0 bases, leaving 15 bases between the germline ends. The CDR3 runs 17 residues. Germline CDR1 and CDR2: MNHNS and SASEGT. The CDR3 loop is CASSEAAGLLSSYEQYF. The CDR3 coding sequence is TGTGCCAGCAGTGAAGCTGCAGGGCTTCTAAGCTCCTACGAGCAGTACTTC.

This clonotype was observed a single time. The rearrangement uses TRBV4-1 and TRBJ2-2, with a possible D match to TRBD1 (6 bases). CDR3 length: 15 amino acids. V lost 0 bases and J lost 5, with 10 bases in between. The V gene's germline CDR1 is MGHRA and CDR2 YSYEKL. The CDR3 DNA reads TGCGCCAGCAGCCAAGAGCCAGGGGATACCGGGGAGCTGTTTTTT. Encoded protein: CASSQEPGDTGELFF.

This chain connects TRBV11-2 to TRBJ2-2, with unresolved D. CDR1 SGHAT and CDR2 FQNNGV come from the germline V gene. CDR3 length: 15 amino acids. V lost 6 bases to trimming and J lost 1 base, with 12 bases between them. The CDR3 spells CASSLKRLNTGELFF. In nucleotides, the CDR3 is TGTGCCAGCAGTTTGAAGCGACTGAACACCGGGGAGCTGTTTTTT.

This clonotype was counted a few times. This rearrangement joins TRBV7-2 to TRBJ1-5; TRBD1 might be the D (5 bases). The CDR3 is 18 amino acids. Trimming removed 5 bases from V and 4 bases from J, with 24 bases in between. Germline V gives CDR1 SGHTA, CDR2 FQGNSA. The CDR3 here is CASSPRHAGLIGNQPQHF. CDR3 bases: TGTGCCAGCAGCCCCCGCCATGCAGGGCTGATAGGAAATCAGCCCCAGCATTTT.

The chain carries TRBV5-1 and TRBJ1-4, with D hard to call. The CDR3 length is 16 residues. Trimming shortened V by 0 bases and J by 4 bases, and 13 bases separated the two germline ends. The V gene's germline CDR1 is SGHRS and CDR2 YFSETQ. The CDR3 coding sequence is TGCGCCAGCAGCTTGGAAGGGAGGCTACTTAATGAAAAACTGTTTTTT. Protein product: CASSLEGRLLNEKLFF.

This chain joins TRBV6-1 and TRBJ2-5, with 12 bases lining up with TRBD1. There are 15 residues in the CDR3. Germline V CDR1 and CDR2: MNHNS, SASEGT. Trimming at V came to 7 bases and at J to 5 bases, leaving 8 bases not matched to a gene. Written as DNA, the CDR3 is TGTGCCAGCACTCCCGGGACAGGGGGCTTTGAGACCCAGTACTTC. Its translation: CASTPGTGGFETQYF.

This clonotype has only a few counts. The V gene is TRBV27, the J gene TRBJ1-4; D unclear. V lost 6 bases and J lost 13, with 18 bases in between. The CDR3 runs 13 residues. CDR1 and CDR2 (germline): MNHEY, SMNVEV (reference sequence). This chain's CDR3 is CASRPKEGGSLFF. CDR3 DNA sequence: TGTGCCAGCAGGCCCAAGGAGGGAGGTTCACTGTTTTTT.

This clonotype occurred many times. The chain joins TRBV11-1 to TRBJ2-3; D might be TRBD1 or TRBD2, each matching 5 bases. Germline loops: CDR1 SGHAT, CDR2 FQDESV (reference sequence). With 0 bases removed from V and 0 bases from J, the gap between germline ends came to 7 bases. This CDR3 has 15 amino acids. The CDR3 DNA sequence: TGTGCCAGCAGCTTAGCCCGGGACAGCACAGATACGCAGTATTTT. Amino acid sequence: CASSLARDSTDTQYF.